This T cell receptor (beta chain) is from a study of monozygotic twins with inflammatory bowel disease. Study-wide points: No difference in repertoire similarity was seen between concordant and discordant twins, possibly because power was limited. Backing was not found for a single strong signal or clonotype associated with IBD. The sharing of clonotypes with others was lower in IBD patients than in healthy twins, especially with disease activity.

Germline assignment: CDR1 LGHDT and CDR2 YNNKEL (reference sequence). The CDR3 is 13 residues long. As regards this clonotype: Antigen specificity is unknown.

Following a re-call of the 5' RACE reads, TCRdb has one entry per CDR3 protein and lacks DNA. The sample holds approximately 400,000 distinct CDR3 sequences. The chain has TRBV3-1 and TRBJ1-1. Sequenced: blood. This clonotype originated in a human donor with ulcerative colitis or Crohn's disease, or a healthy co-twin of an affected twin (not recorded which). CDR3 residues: CASSHLEGTEAFF.